This T cell receptor (beta chain) was found in a study of chemoradiotherapy in HPV16-positive cancers. Study-wide context: Functional T-cell assays on two HPV16-positive patients' cells defined candidate HPV-specific clones and common TCR motifs. The study's findings and limits: HPV-specific T cells were functionally defined from only two HPV16-positive patients.

The germline gives CDR1 SEHNR, CDR2 FQNEAQ (reference sequence). There are 16 residues in the CDR3. The junction had 7 bases not matched to a gene; V was cut back by 6 bases and J by 2 bases. Details on this clone: Its antigen remains unknown.

Repeated repertoire sampling spanned the course of chemoradiotherapy. Produced via immunoSEQ multiplex PCR; TCRdb's table is partial and in-frame only. The sample includes almost 15,000 clones, around 90% seen only once; the top ten take approximately 3.4%. The receptor's source is a human donor with HPV-associated anogenital cancer. The chain is built from TRBV7-9 and TRBJ2-3; the match to TRBD1 covers 11 bases. Sequenced material: blood, taken from a patient who underwent chemoradiotherapy. CDR3 loop: CASRGGTGGYTDTQYF. The CDR3, as DNA: TGTGCCAGCAGGGGAGGGACAGGGGGGTACACAGATACGCAGTATTTT. The full variable domain, in which reference TRBV7-9 and TRBJ2-3 provide the parts outside the CDR3, is DTGVSQNPRHKITKRGQNVTFRCDPISEHNRLYWYRQTLGQGPEFLTYFQNEAQLEKSRLLSDRFSAERPKGSFSTLEIQRTEQGDSAMYLCASRGGTGGYTDTQYFGPGTRLTVL.